This T cell receptor (beta chain) was retrieved from a study of neurological immune-mediated disorders. A 10-nucleotide random UMI tagged transcripts in template-switch 5'RACE cDNA synthesis. One entry per CDR3 protein, called by TCRdb with MiXCR from the 5' RACE reads. The sample includes tens of thousands of distinct CDR3 sequences, roughly 15% of them seen just once. The study's findings and limits: CDR3 amino acid sequences found in expanded clones were never shared across subjects, suggesting private repertoires in all groups.

The CDR3 has 15 amino acids. Germline V lookup: CDR1 MDHEN, CDR2 SYDVKM. V was pared by 4 bases and J by 4 bases, with 17 bases between. Many counts were recorded for this clonotype. The antigen remains undetermined. The sample comprised PBMCs. The gene calls are TRBV28 and TRBJ2-7; D unresolved. This receptor was taken from a woman aged 45-59 years with HTLV-1-associated myelopathy (HAM/TSP). For the CDR3, the DNA is TGTGCCAGCAGTTCCTGGGCCCAGATAGCATACGAGCAGTACGTC. Protein sequence: CASSSWAQIAYEQYV.